This TCR beta chain was identified during a study of cytomegalovirus exposure and HLA in healthy donors. Overall study context: Samples from HLA-typed donors yielded approximately 80 million unique TCRs in an early data release. Study-wide points: Rates of TCR association differed by HLA locus in a later analysis, with DRB1 highest and HLA-C lowest. A later analysis linked a missense variant in DCLRE1C to the trimming of TCR beta V and J genes.

As regards this clone: Its target is not known.

Germline V gene sequence: CDR1 SGHRS, CDR2 YFSETQ. There are 13 residues in the CDR3. V lost 4 bases, J lost 4 bases, and 4 bases stayed unmatched. Researchers ran the PCR with 60 Vbeta and 13 Jbeta primers. TCRdb's copy holds only in-frame clones and misses some; the assay was immunoSEQ multiplex PCR. The repertoire holds approximately 100,000 clones, with roughly four fifths as singletons. This clonotype was sampled from a male donor in good health and CMV-seropositive. Input material: PBMCs. The gene calls are TRBV5-1 and TRBJ1-2; 7 nucleotides align to TRBD1. The CDR3 loop is CASSPGTVYGYTF. The DNA of the CDR3 is TGCGCCAGCAGCCCGGGGACAGTCTATGGCTACACCTTC.